This T cell receptor beta chain is drawn from a study of cytotoxic CD8 clonotypes in ibrutinib-treated CLL. The study's findings and limits: Different sampling times were used for sustained-remission and progressing patients.

Assay: immunoSEQ multiplex PCR; the TCRdb copy retains only in-frame clones and omits some. The table shows roughly 180,000 clones, with around 80% occurring only once. The CDR3 is 13 residues long. V shed 6 bases, J shed 8 bases, and the junction held 5 bases outside the gene matches. The germline V gene has CDR1 SNHLY and CDR2 FYNNEI. With respect to this clone: What it binds is not known.

The chain carries TRBV2 and TRBJ1-2; 11 bases agree with TRBD1. This specimen consisted of PBMCs, obtained after 24 months of ibrutinib treatment. The receptor's source is a human donor with chronic lymphocytic leukemia. The CDR3 loop reads CASRGQGVLGYTF. The CDR3 DNA reads as TGTGCCAGCAGGGGACAGGGGGTTTTAGGCTACACCTTC.